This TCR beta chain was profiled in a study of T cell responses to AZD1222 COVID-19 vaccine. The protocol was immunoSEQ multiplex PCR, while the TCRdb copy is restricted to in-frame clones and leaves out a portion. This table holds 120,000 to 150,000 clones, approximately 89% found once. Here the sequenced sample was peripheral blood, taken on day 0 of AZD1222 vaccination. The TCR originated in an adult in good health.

In nucleotides, the CDR3 is TGTGCCAGCAGCTTACGGGGATGGGGCTACACCTTC. Translation: CASSLRGWGYTF. This chain connects TRBV5-8 to TRBJ1-2; D remains ambiguous. Germline V gene data show CDR1 as SGHTS and CDR2 as YDEGEE. Trimming took off 2 bases at V and 8 bases at J, with 10 bases between the two ends. The CDR3 has 12 residues.